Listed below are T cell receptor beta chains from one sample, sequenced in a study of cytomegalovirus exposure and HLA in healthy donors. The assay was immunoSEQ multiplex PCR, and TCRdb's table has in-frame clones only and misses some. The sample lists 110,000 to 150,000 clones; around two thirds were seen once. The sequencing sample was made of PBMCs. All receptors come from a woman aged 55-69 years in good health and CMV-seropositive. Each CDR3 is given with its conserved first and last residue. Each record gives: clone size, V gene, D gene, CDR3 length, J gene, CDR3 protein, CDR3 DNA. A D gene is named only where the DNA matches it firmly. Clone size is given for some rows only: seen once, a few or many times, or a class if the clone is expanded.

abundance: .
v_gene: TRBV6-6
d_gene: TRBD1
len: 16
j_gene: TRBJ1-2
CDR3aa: CASSTSPGTGYYGYTF
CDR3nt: TGTGCCAGCAGTACCAGTCCCGGGACAGGGTACTATGGCTACACCTTC

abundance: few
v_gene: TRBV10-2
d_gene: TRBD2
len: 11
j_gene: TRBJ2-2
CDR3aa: CASRGGGELFF
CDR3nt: TGCGCCAGTCGGGGAGGGGGGGAGCTGTTTTTT

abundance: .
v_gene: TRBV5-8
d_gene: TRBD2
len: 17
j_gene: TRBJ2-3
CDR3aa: CASSLGLAGISTDTQYF
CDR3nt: TGTGCCAGCAGCTTGGGTCTAGCGGGAATAAGCACAGATACGCAGTATTTT

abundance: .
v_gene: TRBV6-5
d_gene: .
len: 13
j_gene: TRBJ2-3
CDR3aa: CASSRRVTDTQYF
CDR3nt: TGTGCCAGCAGTCGTAGAGTCACAGATACGCAGTATTTT

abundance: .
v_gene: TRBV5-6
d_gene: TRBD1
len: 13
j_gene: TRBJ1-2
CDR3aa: CAHTDRELLGYTF
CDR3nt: TGTGCCCACACGGACAGGGAGCTTTTGGGCTACACCTTC

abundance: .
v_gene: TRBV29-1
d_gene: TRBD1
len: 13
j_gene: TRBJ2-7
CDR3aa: CSVEDRISYEQYF
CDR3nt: TGCAGCGTTGAGGACAGGATATCCTACGAGCAGTACTTC

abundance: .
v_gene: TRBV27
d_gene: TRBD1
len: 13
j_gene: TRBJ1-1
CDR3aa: CASSQKGTGKAFF
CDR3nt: TGTGCCAGCAGCCAAAAGGGGACAGGGAAAGCTTTCTTT

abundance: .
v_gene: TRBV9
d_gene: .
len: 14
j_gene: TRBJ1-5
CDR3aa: CASSVEGRGQPQHF
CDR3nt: TGTGCCAGCAGCGTAGAGGGGAGGGGTCAGCCCCAGCATTTT

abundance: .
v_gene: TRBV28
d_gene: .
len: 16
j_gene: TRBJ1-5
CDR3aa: CASSLSGNRGRKPQHF
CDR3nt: TGTGCCAGCAGTTTATCAGGGAACCGAGGTCGGAAGCCCCAGCATTTT

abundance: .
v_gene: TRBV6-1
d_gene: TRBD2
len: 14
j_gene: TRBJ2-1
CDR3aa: CASKPGLAGDEQFF
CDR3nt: TGTGCCAGCAAGCCGGGACTAGCGGGAGATGAGCAGTTCTTC

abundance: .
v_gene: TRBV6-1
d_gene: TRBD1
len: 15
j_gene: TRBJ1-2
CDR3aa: CASSDRDRAGYGYTF
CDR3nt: TGTGCCAGCAGTGACCGGGACAGGGCCGGCTATGGCTACACCTTC

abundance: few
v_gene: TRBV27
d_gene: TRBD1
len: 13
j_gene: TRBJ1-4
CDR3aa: CASRTGGREKLFF
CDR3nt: TGTGCCAGCAGGACAGGGGGGAGAGAAAAACTGTTTTTT

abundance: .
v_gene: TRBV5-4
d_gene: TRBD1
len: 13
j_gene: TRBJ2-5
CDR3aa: CASSIGQEETQYF
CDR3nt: TGTGCCAGCAGCATAGGACAGGAAGAGACCCAGTACTTC

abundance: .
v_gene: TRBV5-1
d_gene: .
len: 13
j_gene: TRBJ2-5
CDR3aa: CASSLRDTGTQYF
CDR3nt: TGCGCCAGCAGCTTGCGCGACACCGGGACCCAGTACTTC

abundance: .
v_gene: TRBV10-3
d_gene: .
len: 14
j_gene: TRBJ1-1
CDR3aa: CAISDRGENTEAFF
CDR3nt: TGTGCCATCAGTGATCGGGGAGAAAACACTGAAGCTTTCTTT

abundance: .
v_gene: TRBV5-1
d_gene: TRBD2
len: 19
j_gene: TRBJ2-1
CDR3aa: CASSVPGTRFGRSYNEQFF
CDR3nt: TGCGCCAGCAGCGTACCCGGGACTAGATTTGGGCGCTCCTACAATGAGCAGTTCTTC

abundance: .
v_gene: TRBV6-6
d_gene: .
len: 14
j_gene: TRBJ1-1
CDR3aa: CASRPTTWITEAFF
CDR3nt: TGTGCCAGCAGGCCCACTACATGGATTACTGAAGCTTTCTTT

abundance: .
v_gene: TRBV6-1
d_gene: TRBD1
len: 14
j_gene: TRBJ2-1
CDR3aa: CASVGQGGRNEQFF
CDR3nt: TGTGCCAGCGTAGGACAGGGTGGAAGAAATGAGCAGTTCTTC

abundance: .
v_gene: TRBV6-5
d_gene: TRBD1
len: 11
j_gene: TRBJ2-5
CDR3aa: CASSNRGGQYF
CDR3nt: TGTGCCAGCAGTAACAGGGGCGGGCAGTACTTC

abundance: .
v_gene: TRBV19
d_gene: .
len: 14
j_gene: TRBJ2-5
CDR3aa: CASSIGKLQETQYF
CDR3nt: TGTGCCAGTAGTATAGGAAAGCTCCAAGAGACCCAGTACTTC

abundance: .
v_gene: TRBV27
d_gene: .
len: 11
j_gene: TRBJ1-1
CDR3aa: CASSWAAEAFF
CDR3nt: TGTGCCAGCAGTTGGGCAGCTGAAGCTTTCTTT

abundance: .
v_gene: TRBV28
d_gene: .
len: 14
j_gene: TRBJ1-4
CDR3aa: CASTRRQPREKLFF
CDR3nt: TGTGCCAGCACCCGGCGGCAGCCCCGGGAAAAACTGTTTTTT

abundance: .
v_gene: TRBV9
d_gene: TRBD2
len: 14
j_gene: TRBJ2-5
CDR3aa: CASSVELAGETQYF
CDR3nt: TGTGCCAGCAGCGTAGAGCTAGCGGGAGAGACCCAGTACTTC

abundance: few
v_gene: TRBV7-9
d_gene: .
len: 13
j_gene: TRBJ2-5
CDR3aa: CASSSSGVETQYF
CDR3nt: TGTGCCAGCAGCTCCTCAGGGGTGGAGACCCAGTACTTC

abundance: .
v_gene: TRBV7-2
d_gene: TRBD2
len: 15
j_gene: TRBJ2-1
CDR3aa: CASGLIAGGPNEQFF
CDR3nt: TGTGCCAGCGGACTCATAGCGGGAGGGCCCAATGAGCAGTTCTTC

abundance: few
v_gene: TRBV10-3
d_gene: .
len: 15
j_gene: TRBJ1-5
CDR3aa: CAISPREASNQPQHF
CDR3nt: TGTGCCATCAGCCCCAGGGAGGCAAGCAATCAGCCCCAGCATTTT

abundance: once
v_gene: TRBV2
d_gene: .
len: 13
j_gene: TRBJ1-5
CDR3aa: CASNQYSNQPQHF
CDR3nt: TGTGCCAGCAATCAGTATAGCAATCAGCCCCAGCATTTT

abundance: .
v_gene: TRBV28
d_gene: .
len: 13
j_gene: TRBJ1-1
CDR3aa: CASSTQGNTEAFF
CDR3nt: TGTGCCAGCAGCACCCAGGGTAACACTGAAGCTTTCTTT

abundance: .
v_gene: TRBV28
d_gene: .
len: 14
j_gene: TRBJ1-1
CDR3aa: CASSSTGFSTEAFF
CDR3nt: TGTGCCAGCAGTTCCACAGGGTTTAGCACTGAAGCTTTCTTT

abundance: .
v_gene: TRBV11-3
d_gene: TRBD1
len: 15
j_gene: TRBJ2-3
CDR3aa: CASSPGTGGADTQYF
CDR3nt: TGTGCCAGCAGTCCCGGGACAGGGGGCGCGGATACGCAGTATTTT

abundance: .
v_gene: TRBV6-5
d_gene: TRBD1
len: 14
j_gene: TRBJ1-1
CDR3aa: CASSSGTGGTEAFF
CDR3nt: TGTGCCAGCAGCTCCGGGACAGGAGGAACTGAAGCTTTCTTT

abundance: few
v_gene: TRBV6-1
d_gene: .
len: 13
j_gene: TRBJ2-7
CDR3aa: CASSYGTSYEQYF
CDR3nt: TGTGCCAGCAGCTACGGGACATCCTACGAGCAGTACTTC

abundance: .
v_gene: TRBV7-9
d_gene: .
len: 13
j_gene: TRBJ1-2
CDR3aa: CASSRDSFGGYTF
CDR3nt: TGTGCCAGCAGTCGTGACAGTTTCGGTGGCTACACCTTC

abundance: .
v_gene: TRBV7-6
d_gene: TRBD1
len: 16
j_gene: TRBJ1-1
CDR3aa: CASSSPGGQLNTEAFF
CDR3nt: TGTGCCAGCAGCTCCCCTGGGGGACAGCTGAACACTGAAGCTTTCTTT

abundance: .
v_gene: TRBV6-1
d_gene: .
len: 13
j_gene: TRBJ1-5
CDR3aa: CASSERPHQPQHF
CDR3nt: TGTGCCAGCAGTGAACGTCCCCATCAGCCCCAGCATTTT

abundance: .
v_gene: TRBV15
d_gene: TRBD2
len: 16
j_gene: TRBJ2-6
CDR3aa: CATSRQGGVGANVLTF
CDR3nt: TGTGCCACCAGCAGACAGGGAGGGGTTGGGGCCAACGTCCTGACTTTC

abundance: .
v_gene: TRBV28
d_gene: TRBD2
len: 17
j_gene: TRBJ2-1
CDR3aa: CASSSRTSGRSYNEQFF
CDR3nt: TGTGCCAGCAGTTCCCGGACTAGCGGGAGGTCCTACAATGAGCAGTTCTTC

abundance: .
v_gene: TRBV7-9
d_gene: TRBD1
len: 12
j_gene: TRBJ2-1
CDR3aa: CASSTRQGSQFF
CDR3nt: TGTGCCAGCAGCACCCGACAGGGGTCGCAGTTCTTC

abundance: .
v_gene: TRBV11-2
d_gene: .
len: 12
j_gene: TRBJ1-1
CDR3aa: CASLTRNTEAFF
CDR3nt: TGTGCCAGCTTGACACGGAACACTGAAGCTTTCTTT

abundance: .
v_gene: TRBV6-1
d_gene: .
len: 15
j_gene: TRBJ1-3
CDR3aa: CASSEATGSGNTIYF
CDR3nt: TGTGCCAGCAGTGAGGCCACAGGGAGCGGAAACACCATATATTTT

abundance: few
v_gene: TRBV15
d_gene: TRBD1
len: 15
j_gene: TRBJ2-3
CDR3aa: CATSRRDRATDTQYF
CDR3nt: TGTGCCACCAGCAGACGGGACAGGGCAACAGATACGCAGTATTTT

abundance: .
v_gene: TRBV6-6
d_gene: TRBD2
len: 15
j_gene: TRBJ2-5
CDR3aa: CASSWGEGYQETQYF
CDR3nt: TGTGCCAGCAGTTGGGGGGAGGGGTACCAAGAGACCCAGTACTTC

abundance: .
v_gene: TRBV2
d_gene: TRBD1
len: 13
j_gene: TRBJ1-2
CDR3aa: CASRSTGGRGYTF
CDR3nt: TGTGCCAGCAGGTCCACAGGGGGTCGCGGCTACACCTTC

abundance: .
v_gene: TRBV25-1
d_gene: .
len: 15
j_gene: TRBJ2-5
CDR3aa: CASRDFHVVEETQYF
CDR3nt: TGTGCCAGCAGGGACTTCCATGTTGTTGAAGAGACCCAGTACTTC

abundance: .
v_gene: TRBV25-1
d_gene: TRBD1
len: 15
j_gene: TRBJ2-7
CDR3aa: CASSGEWDSWYEQYF
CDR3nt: TGTGCCAGCAGTGGTGAGTGGGACAGTTGGTACGAGCAGTACTTC

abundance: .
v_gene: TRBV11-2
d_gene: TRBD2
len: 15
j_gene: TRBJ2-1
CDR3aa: CASSLDGTSYNEQFF
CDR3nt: TGTGCCAGCAGCTTAGACGGGACTAGCTACAATGAGCAGTTCTTC

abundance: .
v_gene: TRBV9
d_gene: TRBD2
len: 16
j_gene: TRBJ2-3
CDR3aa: CASTPPGLEGTDTQYF
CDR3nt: TGTGCCAGCACCCCTCCGGGACTAGAAGGCACAGATACGCAGTATTTT

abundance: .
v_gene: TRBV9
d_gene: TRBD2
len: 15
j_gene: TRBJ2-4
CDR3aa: CASSAVGTSVNIQYF
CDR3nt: TGTGCCAGCAGCGCCGTTGGGACTAGCGTAAACATTCAGTACTTC